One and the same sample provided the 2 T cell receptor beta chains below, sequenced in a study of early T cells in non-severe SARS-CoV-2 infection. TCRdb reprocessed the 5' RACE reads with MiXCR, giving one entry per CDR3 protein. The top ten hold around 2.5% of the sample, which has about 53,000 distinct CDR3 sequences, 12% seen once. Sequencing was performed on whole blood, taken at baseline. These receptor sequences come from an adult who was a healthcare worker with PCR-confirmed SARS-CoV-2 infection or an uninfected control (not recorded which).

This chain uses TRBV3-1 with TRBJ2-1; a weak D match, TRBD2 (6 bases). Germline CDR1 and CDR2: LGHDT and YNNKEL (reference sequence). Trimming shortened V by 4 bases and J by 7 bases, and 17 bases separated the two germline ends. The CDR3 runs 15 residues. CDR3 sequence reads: CASSPLSGGVNEQFF. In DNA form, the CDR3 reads TGTGCCAGCAGCCCCTTGAGCGGAGGGGTGAATGAGCAGTTCTTC.

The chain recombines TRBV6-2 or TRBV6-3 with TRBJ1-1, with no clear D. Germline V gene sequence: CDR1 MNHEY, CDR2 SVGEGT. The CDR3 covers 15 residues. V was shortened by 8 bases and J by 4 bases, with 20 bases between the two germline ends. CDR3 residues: CASHALSAPTTEAFF. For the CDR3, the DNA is TGTGCCAGCCATGCCCTATCCGCCCCTACCACTGAAGCTTTCTTT.